This T cell receptor (beta chain) was identified in a study of T cell responses to AZD1222 COVID-19 vaccine (TCRdb year 2021). In the study overall: A total of around 240 trial participants underwent TCR sequencing, of whom 207 had received two doses of AZD1222 and 26 had received two doses of the MenACWY control vaccine. Trial participants were enrolled by age into 18-55, 56-69 and 70-plus year subgroups, with around 150, 28 and 57 TCR-sequenced participants respectively. The investigation overall reported the following: Participants were mostly white British and included more females than males, and it was suggested by the authors that clonal diversity may have been underestimated. Reportedly, almost half of the unique spike-specific TCRs recognized epitopes lying outside the regions that are mutated in the B.1.351 and B.1.1.7 variants. The whole spike protein was spanned by vaccine-associated CD4 TCRs, and dominant responses were seen in regions 160-218 and 743-854. Conclusions about previously exposed vaccinees were limited because only six or seven AZD1222 recipients were SARS-CoV-2 seropositive at baseline. After two AZD1222 doses, spike-specific TCR breadth and depth were significantly higher than at day 0 and than in MenACWY recipients. In the small 56-69-year group, the increase in depth fell short of significance, most likely because of low power. Because no day 14 peak-response samples were available, the repertoires could be characterized only after the peak T cell response.

Measured from the cysteine to the phenylalanine, the CDR3 is 15 residues long. Of the read, only the CDR3 DNA is kept; its 45 bases are in frame from base 1. The germline V gene (reference sequence) supplies CDR1 SGHNT and CDR2 YYREEE. Germline trimming: 1 base from V, 3 bases from J; junction bases outside gene matches: 3. The CDR3 regions of human TCRbeta chains were subjected to immunosequencing. The original pipeline was this. Repertoire TCRs were matched against a reference library of SARS-CoV-2-specific TCRs generated with the MIRA antigen-specificity platform. Breadth was defined as the fraction of unique TCRs that were SARS-CoV-2-associated. Depth was defined as the fraction of total T cells that were SARS-CoV-2-associated. Using the MIRA data, each spike-specific TCR was mapped to the spike region that the TCR reacts to and placed in a CD4 or CD8 class. Log10-transformed breadth and depth values were compared by one-way ANOVA with Sidak's multiple comparisons tests. Sourced from immuneACCESS, this table was stored by TCRdb with only in-frame sequences that have V and J called. A share of the clones is absent; for the studies checked, an unresolved V gene accounts for under half, and the remainder has no known explanation. V, J and clone size derive from that table, while D and trimming were established from the DNA sequence. In all, the sample holds 100,000 to 150,000 clones, and about 93% of those were seen once. The ten largest clones take up 4% to 4.5% of the sample.

Note on this clone: Its antigen target is currently unknown. No base quality values were provided; no much bigger clone lies one nucleotide off.

This specimen's time point label, interpreted: about 28 days (+/-7) after the second vaccine dose. The treatment or condition label here, explained by the study, means: meningococcal conjugate vaccine given as trial control. The vaccinee samples were drawn from two UK trials, COV001 and COV002, one of which was a single-blind randomized controlled phase 2/3 trial testing AZD1222 (ChAdOx1 nCoV-19) in healthy adults. For TCRbeta chain sequencing, PBMC samples from trial participants were taken at day 0 and at day 28 after the second dose. Sequencing was performed on peripheral blood, taken 28 days after the second dose of the MenACWY control vaccine. This TCR derives from an adult who received the MenACWY meningococcal vaccine as a control. The sequence joins TRBV5-4 to TRBJ2-3, with TRBD2 identical over 9 junction bases. The nucleotide sequence is TGTGCCAGCAGCTTGTCTCTAGCGGGAACAGATACGCAGTATTTT. The translation is CASSLSLAGTDTQYF.